The entry that follows covers one T cell receptor (beta chain) sequence. The antigen remains unidentified. These data come from a study of T cell responses to AZD1222 COVID-19 vaccine. Study outcomes and limitations: With two AZD1222 doses given, Spike-specific TCR breadth and depth both rose. Epitopes outside B.1.351 and B.1.1.7 mutated regions reportedly drew nearly half of spike TCRs. There were repertoire samples only from the period after the peak T cell response. Most donors were white British, females outnumbered males, and clonal diversity was possibly underestimated.

Method: immunoSEQ multiplex PCR; TCRdb's copy keeps in-frame clones and lacks some. Counted here are 150,000 or so clones, more than 80% occurring once; the ten biggest clones make up 2.5% to 3%. The receptor comes from an adult in good health. The source material was peripheral blood, sampled on day 0 of AZD1222 vaccination.

In nucleotides, the CDR3 is TGTGCCAGCAGGCGAGGGGACACTGAAGCTTTCTTT. It translates to CASRRGDTEAFF. The V and J genes are TRBV3-1 (or the pseudogene TRBV3-2) and TRBJ1-1; D perhaps matches TRBD1 (5 bases). The V gene's germline CDR1 is LGHDT and CDR2 YNNKEL (reference sequence). Deletions cut 6 bases from V and 3 bases from J, with 8 bases between. This CDR3 has 12 residues.